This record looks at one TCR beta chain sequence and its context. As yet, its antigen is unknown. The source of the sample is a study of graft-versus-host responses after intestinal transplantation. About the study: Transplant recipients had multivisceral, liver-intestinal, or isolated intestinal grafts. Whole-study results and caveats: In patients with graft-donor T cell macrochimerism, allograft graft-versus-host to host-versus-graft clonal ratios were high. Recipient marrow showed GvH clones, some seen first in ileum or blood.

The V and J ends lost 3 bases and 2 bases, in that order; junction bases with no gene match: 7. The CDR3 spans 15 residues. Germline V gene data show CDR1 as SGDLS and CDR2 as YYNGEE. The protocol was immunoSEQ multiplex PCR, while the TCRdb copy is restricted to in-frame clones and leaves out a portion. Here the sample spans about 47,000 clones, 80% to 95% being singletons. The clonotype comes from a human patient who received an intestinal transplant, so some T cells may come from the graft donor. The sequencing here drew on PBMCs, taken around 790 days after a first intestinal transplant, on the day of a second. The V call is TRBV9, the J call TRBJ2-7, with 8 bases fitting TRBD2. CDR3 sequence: CASSASGSGTYEQYF. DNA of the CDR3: TGTGCCAGCAGCGCGAGCGGGAGTGGGACCTACGAGCAGTACTTC.